The clone carrying this T cell receptor (beta chain) is a singleton in its sample. The data belong to a study of blood T cell repertoires in COVID-19. Study information: Samples taken during acute and convalescent COVID-19 were collected in the United States, Italy and Spain.

Allocation to cohorts depended on clinical history reported by the participants. Those designated as exposed participants met a COVID-19 case within 2 weeks before study entry. Only in-frame clones appear in the TCRdb table, and some are missing; sequencing was by immunoSEQ multiplex PCR. The sample lists over 350,000 clones; roughly 92% were seen once. Germline assignment: CDR1 MGHDK and CDR2 SYGVNS. The CDR3 is 14 amino acids. V was pared by 5 bases and J by 5 bases, with 2 bases of the junction left unmatched. Sequencing input: PBMCs or T cells enriched from blood (not recorded which). The rearrangement joins TRBV25-1 to TRBJ2-2; 10 bases agree with TRBD1. This TCR came from a middle-aged woman who had been exposed to COVID-19. The CDR3 nucleotides read TGTGCCAGCAGTCGGACAGGGGGAACCGGGGAGCTGTTTTTT. Translated: CASSRTGGTGELFF.